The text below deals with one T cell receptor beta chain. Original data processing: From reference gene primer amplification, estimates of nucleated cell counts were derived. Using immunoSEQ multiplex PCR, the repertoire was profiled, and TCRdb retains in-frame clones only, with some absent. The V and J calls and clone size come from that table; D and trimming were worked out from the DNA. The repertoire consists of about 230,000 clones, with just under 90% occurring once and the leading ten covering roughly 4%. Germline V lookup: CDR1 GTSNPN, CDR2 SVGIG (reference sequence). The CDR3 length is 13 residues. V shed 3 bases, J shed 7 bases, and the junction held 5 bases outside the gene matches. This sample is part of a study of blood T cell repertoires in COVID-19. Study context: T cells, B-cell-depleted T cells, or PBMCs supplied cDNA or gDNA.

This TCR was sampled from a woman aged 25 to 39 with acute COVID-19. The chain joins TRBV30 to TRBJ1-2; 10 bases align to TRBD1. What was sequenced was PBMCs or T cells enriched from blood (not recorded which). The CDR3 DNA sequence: TGTGCCTGGAGGTACCGGGACAGGGGTGGCTACACCTTC. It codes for CAWRYRDRGGYTF.